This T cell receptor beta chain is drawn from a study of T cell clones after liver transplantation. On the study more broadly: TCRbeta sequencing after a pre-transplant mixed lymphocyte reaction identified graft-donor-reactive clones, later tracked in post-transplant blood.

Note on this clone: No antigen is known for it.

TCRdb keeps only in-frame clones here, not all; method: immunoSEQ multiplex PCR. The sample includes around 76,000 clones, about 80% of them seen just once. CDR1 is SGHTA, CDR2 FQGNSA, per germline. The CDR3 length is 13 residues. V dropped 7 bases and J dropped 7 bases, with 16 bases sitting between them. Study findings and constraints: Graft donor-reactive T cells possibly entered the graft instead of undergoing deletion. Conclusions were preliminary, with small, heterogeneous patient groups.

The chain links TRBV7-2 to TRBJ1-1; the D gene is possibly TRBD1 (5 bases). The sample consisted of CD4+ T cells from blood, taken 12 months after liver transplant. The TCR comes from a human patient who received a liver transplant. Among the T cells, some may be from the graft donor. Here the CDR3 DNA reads TGTGCCAGCACCAGACCGGGGGGAAATGAAGCTTTCTTT. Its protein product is CASTRPGGNEAFF.